The 21 T cell receptor beta chains reported below all come from one sample, sequenced in a study of blood T cells in healthy people across ages. Through a sample-barcoded 5' primer and a J-beta primer mix, a second PCR was run for about 6 to 11 cycles. TCRdb re-called the 5' RACE reads with MiXCR, one entry per CDR3 protein. The data contain about 1.1 million distinct CDR3 sequences, 30% to 40% of them seen just once; the ten biggest clones take up around 13%. The sequenced sample consisted of blood. All receptors come from a man aged 18 to 29 in good health.

This chain uses TRBV27 with TRBJ2-7; D might be TRBD2 (6 bases). Germline V CDR1 and CDR2: MNHEY, SMNVEV (reference sequence). Trimming removed 5 bases at V and 7 bases at J, with 21 bases between. This CDR3 comprises 15 residues. For the CDR3, the DNA is TGTGCCAGCAGTCTTAGCGGTGGGGCTTGGAATGAGCAGTACTTC. It encodes CASSLSGGAWNEQYF.

V and J are TRBV5-6 and TRBJ1-5; possibly TRBD1 for D (5 bases). The CDR3 contains 14 residues. Germline CDR1 is SGHDT and CDR2 is YYEEEE. V shed 4 bases and J shed 7 bases, with 15 bases lying between them. CDR3 protein: CASSVRGDRQPQHF. The CDR3 region has the DNA TGTGCCAGCAGCGTGAGAGGGGATAGACAGCCCCAGCATTTT.

The chain combines TRBV27 with TRBJ2-1; D possibly corresponds to TRBD1 (5 bases). Germline V gene sequence: CDR1 MNHEY, CDR2 SMNVEV (reference sequence). The germline V and J ends were trimmed by 6 bases and 10 bases, with 10 bases remaining between them. CDR3 length: 11 residues. The CDR3 protein is CASRLRTEQFF. As DNA, the CDR3 is TGTGCCAGCAGACTACGGACAGAGCAGTTCTTC.

This clonotype came up a few times. This rearrangement joins TRBV21-1 to TRBJ2-2; the tabulated D call, TRBD2, remains unverified against the DNA. TRBV21-1 is a pseudogene locus. This CDR3 region has 17 residues. In nucleotides, the CDR3 is TGTGCCAGCAGCAACCCTGGGACTAGCCCGGGCACCGGGGAGCTGTTTTTT. Translated: CASSNPGTSPGTGELFF.

This clonotype was counted a few times. The chain links TRBV4-1 to TRBJ2-3, with D tentatively TRBD1 (6 bases). The CDR3 runs 15 residues. Germline CDR1 and CDR2: MGHRA and YSYEKL. V was cut by 7 bases and J by 4 bases, with 18 bases left in between. For the CDR3, the DNA is TGCGCCAGCACCCCTGAGGGGGACCCGGCAGATACGCAGTATTTT. Protein: CASTPEGDPADTQYF.

V and J are TRBV4-1 and TRBJ2-4; TRBD2 might be the D (5 bases). The CDR3 length is 15 residues. Germline V CDR1 and CDR2: MGHRA, YSYEKL. The V end lost 0 bases, the J end lost 8 bases, and 14 bases lay between the germline ends. This CDR3 is CASSQDEATGDIQYF. CDR3 nucleotides: TGCGCCAGCAGCCAAGATGAAGCGACCGGGGACATTCAGTACTTC.

Remarks on this clonotype: A junction end diverges from the germline sequence, so it may reflect a read error. The chain is built from TRBV7-2 and TRBJ1-1; 8 bases match TRBD1. Germline CDR1 reads SGHTA; CDR2 reads FQGNSA. This CDR3 has 12 residues. CDR3 residues: CPSNDRGAEAFF. CDR3 DNA: TGTCCCAGCAACGACAGGGGTGCTGAAGCTTTCTTT.

The genes are TRBV20-1 and TRBJ2-7; possible D gene TRBD2, 7 bases. Germline assignment: CDR1 DFQATT and CDR2 SNEGSKA (reference sequence). The CDR3 sequence is 15 residues long. Between the trimmed V and J ends, which lost 0 bases and 0 bases, there was a span of 12 bases. This CDR3 reads CSAREGRGASYEQYF. The CDR3 DNA reads TGCAGTGCTAGAGAGGGTCGGGGGGCCTCCTACGAGCAGTACTTC.

The rearrangement uses TRBV20-1 and TRBJ2-5, with TRBD1 as a possible D gene (6 bases). Germline V CDR1 and CDR2: DFQATT, SNEGSKA (reference sequence). The CDR3 totals 12 residues. With 2 bases removed from V and 7 bases from J, the gap between germline ends came to 11 bases. This CDR3 reads CSARPRGGTQYF. The CDR3 nucleotides are TGCAGTGCTAGACCTCGAGGGGGGACCCAGTACTTC.

V usage is TRBV2 and J usage is TRBJ1-6; 7 bases match TRBD1. The junction had 11 bases not matched to a gene; V was cut back by 6 bases and J by 9 bases. The CDR3 runs to 15 residues. The germline V gene has CDR1 SNHLY and CDR2 FYNNEI. CDR3 sequence (DNA): TGTGCCAGCAGCAAAGAGACAGGGTCGGGTTCACCCCTCCACTTT. Residues: CASSKETGSGSPLHF.

The chain joins TRBV7-2 to TRBJ1-3; D gene unclear. The CDR3 loop spans 15 amino acids. The germline CDR1 and CDR2 sequences are SGHTA and FQGNSA. Trimming removed 1 base at V and 5 bases at J, with 12 bases between. The DNA of the CDR3 is TGTGCCAGCAGCTTAGTTGCAGGAATTCGAAACACCATATATTTT. This gives the protein CASSLVAGIRNTIYF. Drawing the rest from reference TRBV7-2 and TRBJ1-3, the complete variable domain is GAGVSQSPSNKVTEKGKDVELRCDPISGHTALYWYRQSLGQGLEFLIYFQGNSAPDKSGLPSDRFSAERTGGSVSTLTIQRTQQEDSAVYLCASSLVAGIRNTIYFGEGSWLTVV.

This clonotype was detected a few times. The chain joins TRBV6-1 to TRBJ2-1; no clear D gene. Trimming took off 7 bases at V and 5 bases at J, with 12 bases between the two ends. Germline V gene lookup returns CDR1 MNHNS and CDR2 SASEGT. CDR3 length: 13 residues. The CDR3 bases are TGTGCCAGCAAAAGGGCCAGCGACAATGAGCAGTTCTTC. This codes for CASKRASDNEQFF.

This chain uses TRBV6-5 with TRBJ1-2; D possibly corresponds to TRBD1 (5 bases). CDR1 and CDR2 (germline): MNHEY, SVGAGI. V shed 5 bases and J shed 12 bases, with 28 bases lying between them. The CDR3 length is 16 residues. CDR3 bases: TGTGCCAGCAGTCAATCACGAGACATACAGCGGAGGACACACACCTTC. It is translated as CASSQSRDIQRRTHTF.

This sequence joins TRBV12-3 or TRBV12-4 and TRBJ1-2, with 9 bases identical to TRBD1. CDR3 length equals 15 residues. J lost 4 bases, V lost 8 bases, and 11 bases had no gene match. CDR3 DNA sequence: TGTGCCAGCGCCCGAGAGGGACAGGGCCCCTATGGCTACACCTTC. Amino acids: CASAREGQGPYGYTF.

The J gene is TRBJ2-7, the V gene TRBV20-1; possibly TRBD2 for D (5 bases). The V end lost 4 bases, the J end lost 0 bases, and 10 bases lay between the germline ends. Germline V lookup: CDR1 DFQATT, CDR2 SNEGSKA (reference sequence). CDR3 length: 13 residues. Here the CDR3 DNA reads TGCAGTGCTAAGGACTCTAGCTCCTACGAGCAGTACTTC. This gives the protein CSAKDSSSYEQYF.

V is TRBV4-3 and J is TRBJ1-2, with TRBD1 matching over 8 bases. V lost 0 bases and J lost 7; bases outside the gene matches: 7. Germline V gene lookup returns CDR1 LGHNA and CDR2 YSLEER. The CDR3 extends over 15 amino acids. CDR3 loop: CASSQELDREAGYTF. The CDR3 DNA reads as TGCGCCAGCAGCCAAGAATTGGACAGGGAGGCTGGCTACACCTTC.

This rearrangement joins TRBV15 to TRBJ1-1, with D perhaps matching TRBD1 (6 bases). Germline V gives CDR1 LNHNV, CDR2 YYDKDF (reference sequence). Trimming cost V 3 bases and J 7 bases, with 15 bases left between them. This CDR3 region has 14 residues. DNA of the CDR3: TGTGCCACCAGCAGCCCCAGGGGTATGGTTGAAGCTTTCTTT. Protein product: CATSSPRGMVEAFF.

The sample holds one count of this clonotype. The chain is built from TRBV11-1 and TRBJ1-2; 7 bases are shared with TRBD1. CDR3 size: 13 residues. Unmatched junction bases numbered 8, after V lost 5 bases and J lost 8 bases. Germline CDR1 reads SGHAT; CDR2 reads FQDESV (reference sequence). The chain's CDR3 is CASSKGQYRGYTF. CDR3 in DNA: TGTGCCAGCAGCAAGGGACAGTATCGGGGCTACACCTTC.

This chain connects TRBV20-1 to TRBJ1-1; D gene unclear. CDR1 is DFQATT and CDR2 is SNEGSKA in the germline V gene (reference sequence). CDR3 length equals 12 residues. V was pared by 4 bases and J by 5 bases, with 11 bases between. The CDR3 is CSAIPDWTEAFF. The CDR3, as DNA: TGCAGTGCTATCCCCGATTGGACTGAAGCTTTCTTT.

In its sample, this clonotype was seen a few times. V and J are TRBV20-1 and TRBJ1-1; D is uncertain. The CDR3 runs to 13 residues. Germline CDR1 reads DFQATT; CDR2 reads SNEGSKA (reference sequence). V shed 4 bases and J shed 6 bases, with 15 bases lying between them. The CDR3 DNA follows: TGCAGTGCTAACCCGGACGGCGGGGCTGAAGCTTTCTTT. Protein product: CSANPDGGAEAFF.

Turning to this clonotype: At one boundary the junction diverges from the germline segment, which might be a read error. The chain couples TRBV18 to TRBJ1-2; TRBD1 aligns across 7 bases. This CDR3 is built from 13 residues. The V gene's germline CDR1 is KGHSH and CDR2 LQKENI. In DNA, the CDR3 is TGTGCCAGCGCACCACGGGACAGTTATGGCTACACCTTC. This gives the protein CASAPRDSYGYTF.